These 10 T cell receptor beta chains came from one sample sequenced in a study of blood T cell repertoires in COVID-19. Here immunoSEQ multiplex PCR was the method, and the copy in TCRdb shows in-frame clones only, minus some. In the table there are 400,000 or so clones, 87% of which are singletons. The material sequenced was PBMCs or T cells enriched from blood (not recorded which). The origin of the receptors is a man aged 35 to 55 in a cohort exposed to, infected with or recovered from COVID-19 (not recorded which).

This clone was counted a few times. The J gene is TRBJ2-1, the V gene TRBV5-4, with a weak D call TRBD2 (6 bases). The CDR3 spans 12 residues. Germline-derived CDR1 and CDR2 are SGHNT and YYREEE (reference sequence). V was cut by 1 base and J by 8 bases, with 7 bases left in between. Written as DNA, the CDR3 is TGTGCCAGCAGCTTGTGGGACTATGAGCAGTTCTTC. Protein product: CASSLWDYEQFF.

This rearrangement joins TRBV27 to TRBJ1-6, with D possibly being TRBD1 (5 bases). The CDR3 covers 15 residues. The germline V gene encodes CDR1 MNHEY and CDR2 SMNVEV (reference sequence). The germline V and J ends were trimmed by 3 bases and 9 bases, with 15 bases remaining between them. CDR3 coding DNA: TGTGCCAGCAGTTTTGTCCAGGGAAGGGGTTCACCCCTCCACTTT. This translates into CASSFVQGRGSPLHF.

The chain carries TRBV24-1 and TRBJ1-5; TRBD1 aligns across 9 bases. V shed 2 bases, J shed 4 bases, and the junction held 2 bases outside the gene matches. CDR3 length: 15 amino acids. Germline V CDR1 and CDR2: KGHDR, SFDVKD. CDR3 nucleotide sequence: TGTGCCACCAGTGATTCAGGACAGGGGAATCAGCCCCAGCATTTT. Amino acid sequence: CATSDSGQGNQPQHF.

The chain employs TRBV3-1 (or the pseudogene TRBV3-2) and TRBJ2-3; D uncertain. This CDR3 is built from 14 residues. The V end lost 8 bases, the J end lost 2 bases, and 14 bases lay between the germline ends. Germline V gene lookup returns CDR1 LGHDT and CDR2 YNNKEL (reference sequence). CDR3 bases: TGTGCCAGCGCTCGTTCGGGTTTCACAGATACGCAGTATTTT. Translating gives CASARSGFTDTQYF.

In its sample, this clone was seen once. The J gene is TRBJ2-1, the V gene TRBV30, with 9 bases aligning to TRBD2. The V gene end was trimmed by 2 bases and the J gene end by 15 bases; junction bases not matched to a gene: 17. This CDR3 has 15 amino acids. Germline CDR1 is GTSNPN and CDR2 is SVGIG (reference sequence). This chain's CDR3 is CAWSPALAGSRWVFF. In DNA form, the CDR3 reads TGTGCCTGGAGTCCCGCCCTAGCGGGATCCAGGTGGGTGTTCTTC.

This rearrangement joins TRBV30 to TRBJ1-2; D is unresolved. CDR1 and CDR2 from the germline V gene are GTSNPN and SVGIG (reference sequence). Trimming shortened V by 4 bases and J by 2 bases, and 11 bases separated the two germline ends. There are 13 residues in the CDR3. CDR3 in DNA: TGTGCCTGGATCCGGACGGGAAACTATGGCTACACCTTC. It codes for CAWIRTGNYGYTF.

The CDR3 nucleotides are TGTGCCAGCAGCCCCCACGGGGGGAATCCACCCCTCCACTTT. This sequence encodes CASSPHGGNPPLHF. This chain links TRBV11-2 with TRBJ1-6; maybe TRBD1 (5 bases). Germline V gene data show CDR1 as SGHAT and CDR2 as FQNNGV. V was shortened by 5 bases and J by 11 bases, with 16 bases between the two germline ends. This CDR3 has 14 amino acids.

The chain's CDR3 is CASSSGRQGNQPQHF. As DNA, the CDR3 is TGTGCCAGCAGCTCGGGGAGGCAGGGTAATCAGCCCCAGCATTTT. The chain has TRBV7-9 and TRBJ1-5; D is perhaps TRBD1 (5 bases). Between the trimmed V and J ends, which lost 4 bases and 4 bases, there was a span of 14 bases. The CDR3 covers 15 residues. Germline CDR1 SEHNR, CDR2 FQNEAQ (reference sequence).

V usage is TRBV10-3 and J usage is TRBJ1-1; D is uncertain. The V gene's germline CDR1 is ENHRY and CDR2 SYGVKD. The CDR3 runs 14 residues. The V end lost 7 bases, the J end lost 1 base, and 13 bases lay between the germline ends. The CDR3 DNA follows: TGTGCCATCACCGAACAACCCTCGAACACTGAAGCTTTCTTT. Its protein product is CAITEQPSNTEAFF.

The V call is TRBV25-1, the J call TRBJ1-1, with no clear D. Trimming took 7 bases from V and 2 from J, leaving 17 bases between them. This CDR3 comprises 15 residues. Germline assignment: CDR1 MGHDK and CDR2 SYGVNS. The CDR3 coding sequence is TGTGCCAGCACCCAGAAAGGAGGCATAAACACTGAAGCTTTCTTT. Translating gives CASTQKGGINTEAFF.